The T cell receptor beta chain described here comes from a study of early T cells in non-severe SARS-CoV-2 infection. Whole-study context: Sequenced bulk RNA came from whole blood that was unsorted, and chains were unpaired.

Germline values: CDR1 MNHEY, CDR2 SMNVEV (reference sequence). V was shortened by 6 bases and J by 2 bases, with 11 bases between the two germline ends. CDR3 size: 13 residues. Researchers attached unique molecular identifiers to individual cDNA molecules. TCRdb passed the 5' RACE reads through MiXCR, listing each CDR3 protein once. The sample lists 35,000 to 50,000 distinct CDR3 sequences, less than 7% occurring once. Ten or more counts support this clonotype. The chain combines TRBV27 with TRBJ2-7; perhaps D is TRBD1 or TRBD2 (5 bases each). The sample in question was whole blood, obtained at baseline. The TCR originated in an adult who was a healthcare worker with PCR-confirmed SARS-CoV-2 infection or an uninfected control (not recorded which). Here the CDR3 reads CASRRDLPYEQYF. CDR3 DNA sequence: TGTGCCAGCAGACGGGACCTGCCCTACGAGCAGTACTTC.